This TCR beta chain was obtained from a study of T cell repertoires in cytomegalovirus infection. Whole-study context: Evidence of both CMV infection and a matching HLA type came from public TCR beta signatures. The study, taken as a whole, reports: Ex vivo, HLA-C-restricted CMV-specific TCR beta clonotypes prevailed over the rest of the response. Carriage of CMV together with the relevant HLA was identifiable through cumulative public TCR beta family frequency.

Germline loops: CDR1 MGHRA, CDR2 YSYEKL. The CDR3 runs 17 residues. V shed 3 bases and J shed 3 bases, with 20 bases lying between them. One entry per CDR3 protein results from TCRdb running MiXCR on the reads. The table lists 200,000 to 300,000 distinct CDR3 sequences, roughly 10% of them singletons, with approximately 15% in the top ten. This clonotype was detected many times. What it recognizes is unknown. The specimen sequenced was PBMCs. V usage is TRBV4-1 and J usage is TRBJ1-1; weak D call: TRBD1 (5 bases). The sequence derives from a human donor in good health (CMV status not recorded). Some clones in this sample may be carry-over from other donors' samples. The CDR3 coding sequence is TGCGCCAGCAGCCAGACCACAGGAGATTTAGGAGACACTGAAGCTTTCTTT. Its translation is CASSQTTGDLGDTEAFF.